This T cell receptor beta chain was sequenced in a study of T cell responses to AZD1222 COVID-19 vaccine. The CDR3 sequence is 14 residues long. V lost 0 bases, J lost 4 bases, and 9 bases lay in between. Germline CDR1 is WNHNN and CDR2 is SYGVQD (reference sequence). Repertoires were generated with immunoSEQ multiplex PCR, while TCRdb's copy carries only in-frame clones and drops some. The sample has about 110,000 clones; around nine tenths are singletons. This receptor was obtained from an adult who received the AZD1222 COVID-19 vaccine. The sample in question was peripheral blood, obtained 28 days after the second AZD1222 dose. The chain recombines TRBV10-1 with TRBJ1-2; D gene uncertain. The DNA for the CDR3 is TGCGCCAGCAGTGAGTCGTTGGGAGGCTATGGCTACACCTTC. Residues: CASSESLGGYGYTF.